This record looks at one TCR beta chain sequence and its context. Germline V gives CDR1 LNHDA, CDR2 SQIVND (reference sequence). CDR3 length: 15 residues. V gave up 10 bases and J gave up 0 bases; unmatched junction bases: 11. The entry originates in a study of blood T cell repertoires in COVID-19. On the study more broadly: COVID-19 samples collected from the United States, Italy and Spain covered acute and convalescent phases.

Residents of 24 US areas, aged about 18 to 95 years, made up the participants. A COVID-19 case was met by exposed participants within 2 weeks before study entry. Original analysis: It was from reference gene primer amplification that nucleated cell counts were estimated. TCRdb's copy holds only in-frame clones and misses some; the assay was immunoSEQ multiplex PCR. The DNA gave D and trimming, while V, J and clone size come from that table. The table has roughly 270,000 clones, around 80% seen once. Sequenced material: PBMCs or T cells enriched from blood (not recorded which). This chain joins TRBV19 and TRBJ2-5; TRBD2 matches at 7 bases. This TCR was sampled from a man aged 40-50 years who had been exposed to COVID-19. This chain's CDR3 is CATASGKKYQETQYF. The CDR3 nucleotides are TGTGCCACTGCTAGCGGAAAAAAGTACCAAGAGACCCAGTACTTC.